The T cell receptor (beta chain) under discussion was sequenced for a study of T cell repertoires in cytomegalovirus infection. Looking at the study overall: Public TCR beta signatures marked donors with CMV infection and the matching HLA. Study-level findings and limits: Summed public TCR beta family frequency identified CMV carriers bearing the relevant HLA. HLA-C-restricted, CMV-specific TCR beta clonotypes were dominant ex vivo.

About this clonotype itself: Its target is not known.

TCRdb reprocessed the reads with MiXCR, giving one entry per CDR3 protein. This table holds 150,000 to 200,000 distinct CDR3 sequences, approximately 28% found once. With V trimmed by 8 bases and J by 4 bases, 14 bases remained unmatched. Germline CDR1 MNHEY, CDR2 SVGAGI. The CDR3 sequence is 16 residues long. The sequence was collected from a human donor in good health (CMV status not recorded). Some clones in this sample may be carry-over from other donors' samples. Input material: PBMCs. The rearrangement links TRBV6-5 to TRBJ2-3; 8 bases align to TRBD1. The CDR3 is CASQGRGRSVADTQYF. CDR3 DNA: TGTGCCAGCCAGGGCAGGGGGCGCTCGGTTGCAGATACGCAGTATTTT.